One and the same sample provided the 2 T cell receptor beta chains below, sequenced in a study of blood T cell repertoires in COVID-19. Some clones are missing from TCRdb's copy, which holds only in-frame ones; the method was immunoSEQ multiplex PCR. The table lists some 170,000 clones, 80% of them singletons. The sample taken for sequencing was PBMCs or T cells enriched from blood (not recorded which). The origin of the receptors is a man aged 35 to 55 who had recovered from COVID-19.

The chain links TRBV7-8 to TRBJ1-2; TRBD1 agrees at 7 bases. V dropped 5 bases and J dropped 7; count of bases not matched to a gene: 22. CDR3 size: 18 residues. The V gene's germline CDR1 is SGHVS and CDR2 FQNEAQ. In DNA, the CDR3 is TGTGCCAGCAGCCGAGGCATCCGGGACAGTCAACGGGGACCTGGCTACACCTTC. Translated: CASSRGIRDSQRGPGYTF.

This rearrangement joins TRBV10-1 to TRBJ2-1; TRBD2 might be the D (6 bases). Germline V CDR1 and CDR2: WNHNN, SYGVQD (reference sequence). V was clipped by 3 bases and J by 12 bases, with 12 bases between them. This CDR3 has 12 residues. CDR3 loop: CASSDPGGWQFF. The CDR3 DNA sequence: TGCGCCAGCAGTGACCCCGGGGGATGGCAGTTCTTC.